This T cell receptor (beta chain) emerged from a study of human T cells and chemical hapten exposure (dated by TCRdb to the early 2020s). Regarding the research as a whole: For sensitization, 2% DPC in acetone was applied to a roughly 2 cm by roughly 2 cm area of upper inner arm skin. Patch testing was done on the upper back using Finn chambers containing 0.01% DPC, and results were scored after 6 days according to International Contact Dermatitis Research Group standards. Blood samples were taken from patients before sensitization (week 0) and then at 2, 6 and about 24 weeks after DPC sensitization. Libraries were pooled for sequencing, and per-sample TCR yields varied mainly because of small differences in library volumes within the pool. Most of the patients in the cohort were female, and the cohort covered alopecia areata with under or over 50% scalp involvement, alopecia totalis and alopecia universalis. Weekly therapeutic DPC doses were additionally applied to the scalp of patients throughout the roughly 23-week study period. Approximately 28 alopecia patients provided blood for TCR sequencing at one to four time points (pre-sensitization, 2, 6 and 24 weeks). The study tracked peripheral blood TCR repertoire changes in vivo during primary and secondary sensitization to the hapten diphenylcyclopropenone (DPC) in alopecia patients.

As encoded in the germline V gene (reference sequence), CDR1 is LGHDT while CDR2 is YNNKEL. The trim is 9 bases for V and 1 base for J, with a gap of 15 bases between the germline ends. The CDR3 starts with the cysteine, ends with the phenylalanine, and has 14 residues. This entry keeps only the CDR3 DNA: 42 bases, framed from base 1. Results the study describes overall, beyond this receptor: Patch test score was positively correlated with the number of PT1 expanded TCRs, with significance at thresholds 8, 16 and 32 but not at 4. Repeated subsampling changed both the strength of the expansion versus patch-test correlation and the threshold at which the correlation became significant. Because all patients had alopecia, a presumed autoimmune disease, the immune response of the patients might differ from that of healthy individuals. DPC sensitization did not change how many TCRs were above 1 in 1000 frequency, and no evidence was found of alterations in global repertoire structure. Compared with pre-sensitization or healthy control sets, expanded TCRs formed significantly more large CDR3 similarity clusters, which is consistent with antigen-driven responses.

The time point label, as the study defines it: patch test 2, 6 weeks after DPC sensitization. Sample treatment or condition, as interpreted from the label and publication: therapeutic diphenylcyclopropenone sensitization with weekly scalp DPC. At every patch-test visit, the blood draw took place before the patch test was put on. To be eligible, patients had to be aged 18 to 70, diagnosed with alopecia and judged suitable for DPC therapy, while pregnant patients were excluded. Total RNA was extracted from unfractionated whole blood collected in Tempus Blood RNA tubes. About this clonotype: Its specific antigen is unknown. The input lacks base qualities; no much larger clone sits a single base away.

The library came from RACE. TCRdb records NextSeq 500 as the sequencer. During library preparation, unique molecular identifiers were attached to individual cDNA molecules so that TCRs could be counted in a quantitative, reproducible way. Each blood RNA sample was used to sequence both TCR alpha and TCR beta chains. The original pipeline was this. A median of approximately 100,000 TCRs per sample was observed, with a range of roughly 20,000 to 700,000. The Decombinator software suite was used to annotate the V, J and CDR3 of the TCR reads. For the PS versus PT1 abundance plots, all samples were subsampled to the same number of TCRs (28,000). Expanded TCRs were defined as absent before sensitization and observed at least eight times at the 2-week time point. TCRdb cleaned the public reads at Q25 with fastp, built clones with MiXCR and kept in-frame beta chains. Rows are combined by CDR3 protein, so each entry shows the most common genes and DNA. TCRdb, rather than the study authors, made the V and J calls. The table for this sample lists roughly 380,000 distinct CDR3 sequences; about 6% of them were counted only once. Of the sample, less than 6.5% is held by the ten largest clones.

The sequence is built from TRBV3-1 and TRBJ1-1; TRBD1 is a possible D gene, resting on 5 matching bases. The sequenced sample was whole blood, obtained in connection with sensitization to the hapten diphenylcyclopropenone (DPC). This sequence originates from a woman aged 18-29 years with alopecia areata. Some clones in this sample may be carry-over from other donors' samples. Read as DNA, the sequence is TGTGCCAGTGCTCCGGGGCTGGGGAACACTGAAGCTTTCTTT. This encodes CASAPGLGNTEAFF.